The 27 T cell receptor beta chains below were found in one sample sequenced in a study of blood T cell repertoires in COVID-19 (TCRdb year 2020). Library generation was performed with the immunoSEQ multiplex PCR assay. What TCRdb holds here is the immuneACCESS table cut down to in-frame rearrangements. Part of the clones is not present; checked against another copy, under half of the missing clones reflect an unresolved V gene, and the others are unexplained. The sample table contains 85,000 to 130,000 clones; only one count was recorded for nearly 90% of them. Together, the top ten hold under 7.5% of the sample. Sequencing was done on a sample of peripheral blood. Receptor source: a woman in her sixties with acute or convalescent COVID-19.

The chain employs TRBV6-5 and TRBJ1-3; the D is unclear. With 5 bases removed from V and 3 bases from J, the gap between germline ends came to 14 bases. The CDR3 is 15 amino acids. Per germline, CDR1 MNHEY and CDR2 SVGAGI. The CDR3 sequence is CASSTPGGLGNTIYF. The CDR3 DNA follows: TGTGCCAGCAGTACCCCAGGTGGTCTTGGAAACACCATATATTTT.

This chain links TRBV3-1 (or the pseudogene TRBV3-2) with TRBJ1-2, with no clear D. In germline, CDR1 is LGHDT, CDR2 YNNKEL (reference sequence). V dropped 1 base and J dropped 8 bases, with 11 bases sitting between them. The CDR3 has 13 amino acids. This CDR3 is CASSQVTGGGYTF. CDR3 bases: TGTGCCAGCAGCCAAGTAACCGGCGGGGGCTACACCTTC.

The chain joins TRBV6-5 to TRBJ2-7, with a possible D match to TRBD1 (5 bases). V lost 7 bases, J lost 2 bases, and 15 bases lay in between. The CDR3 contains 14 residues. CDR1 and CDR2 from the germline V gene are MNHEY and SVGAGI. The CDR3 reads CASTLWGRPYEQYV. CDR3 bases: TGTGCCAGCACCCTATGGGGCAGGCCCTACGAGCAGTACGTC.

CDR3 residues: CATSRVLAQNNEQFF. In DNA form, the CDR3 reads TGTGCCACCAGCAGAGTGCTAGCGCAAAACAATGAGCAGTTCTTC. The chain recombines TRBV15 with TRBJ2-1; tentatively, D is TRBD2 (6 bases). The ends were cut back, 1 base at V and 5 bases at J, with 12 bases in the middle. The CDR3 totals 15 residues. Germline V lookup: CDR1 LNHNV, CDR2 YYDKDF (reference sequence). The full variable domain, in which reference TRBV15 and TRBJ2-1 provide the parts outside the CDR3, is DAMVIQNPRYQVTQFGKPVTLSCSQTLNHNVMYWYQQKSSQAPKLLFHYYDKDFNNEADTPDNFQSRRPNTSFCFLDIRSPGLGDTAMYLCATSRVLAQNNEQFFGPGTRLTVL.

This chain connects TRBV9 to TRBJ1-3; no clear D. The germline CDR1 and CDR2 sequences are SGDLS and YYNGEE. CDR3 length equals 15 residues. V lost 0 bases to trimming and J lost 4 bases, with 11 bases between them. The CDR3 reads CASSVDFGPGNTIYF. In nucleotides, the CDR3 is TGTGCCAGCAGCGTAGATTTTGGGCCCGGAAACACCATATATTTT.

The rearrangement uses TRBV18 and TRBJ2-1; TRBD2 is a possible D gene (6 bases). Trimming took 3 bases from V and 4 from J, leaving 10 bases between them. This CDR3 contains 14 residues. Per the germline V gene, CDR1 is KGHSH and CDR2 is LQKENI. The CDR3 DNA follows: TGTGCCAGCTCACCGGGACTGCCTTACAATGAGCAGTTCTTC. Translation gives CASSPGLPYNEQFF.

The rearrangement uses TRBV2 and TRBJ1-4, with D possibly being TRBD1 (6 bases). Trimming took 8 bases from V and 8 from J, leaving 15 bases between them. This CDR3 has 13 amino acids. Germline CDR1 SNHLY, CDR2 FYNNEI. The CDR3 loop reads CASLYRVGEKLFF. CDR3 nucleotide sequence: TGTGCCAGCTTGTACAGGGTAGGCGAAAAACTGTTTTTT. The full variable domain, with the rest looked up from reference TRBV2 and TRBJ1-4, is EPEVTQTPSHQVTQMGQEVILRCVPISNHLYFYWYRQILGQKVEFLVSFYNNEISEKSEIFDDQFSVERPDGSNFTLKIRSTKLEDSAMYFCASLYRVGEKLFFGSGTQLSVL.

The chain employs TRBV2 and TRBJ1-1; TRBD1 is a possible D gene (5 bases). CDR3 length: 13 amino acids. Trimming took off 2 bases at V and 5 bases at J, with 9 bases between the two ends. Per germline, CDR1 SNHLY and CDR2 FYNNEI. The DNA for the CDR3 is TGTGCCAGCAGTGAAAAGGGGATTACTGAAGCTTTCTTT. It is translated as CASSEKGITEAFF.

The genes are TRBV30 and TRBJ2-1; 11 nucleotides align to TRBD2. Trimming took 6 bases from V and 7 from J; bases not matched to a gene: 11. The CDR3 is 15 amino acids. Germline V gives CDR1 GTSNPN, CDR2 SVGIG (reference sequence). The CDR3 is CACQVAGGPLNEQFF. CDR3 nucleotides: TGTGCCTGCCAGGTAGCGGGAGGGCCTTTGAATGAGCAGTTCTTC.

As for this clone: The same CDR3 is also encoded by other DNA sequences in this sample. The chain uses TRBV24-1 and TRBJ2-3, with 8 bases matching TRBD2. Germline-derived CDR1 and CDR2 are KGHDR and SFDVKD. V shed 4 bases, J shed 6 bases, and the junction held 5 bases outside the gene matches. This CDR3 contains 14 residues. CDR3 amino acids: CATSETGGTDTQYF. CDR3 coding DNA: TGTGCCACCAGTGAAACGGGAGGGACCGATACGCAGTATTTT.

The rearrangement uses TRBV10-2 and TRBJ2-7; D is unresolved. V was pared by 4 bases and J by 5 bases, with 6 bases between. The CDR3 is made up of 11 amino acids. The V gene's germline CDR1 is WSHSY and CDR2 SAAADI. The CDR3 coding sequence is TGCGCCAGCAGTGCGGTCGACGAGCAGTACTTC. As protein: CASSAVDEQYF.

The chain couples TRBV15 to TRBJ1-2; tentatively, D is TRBD1 (6 bases). Between the trimmed V and J ends, which lost 0 bases and 0 bases, there was a span of 20 bases. The CDR3 has 19 residues. Germline loops: CDR1 LNHNV, CDR2 YYDKDF (reference sequence). CDR3 region: CATSRDYTDSHSPNYGYTF. DNA of the CDR3: TGTGCCACCAGCAGAGATTATACGGACAGCCATTCCCCTAACTATGGCTACACCTTC. Full variable domain (outside the CDR3, taken from reference TRBV15 and TRBJ1-2): DAMVIQNPRYQVTQFGKPVTLSCSQTLNHNVMYWYQQKSSQAPKLLFHYYDKDFNNEADTPDNFQSRRPNTSFCFLDIRSPGLGDTAMYLCATSRDYTDSHSPNYGYTFGSGTRLTVV.

V and J are TRBV30 and TRBJ1-4; possibly TRBD1 for D (6 bases). V lost 4 bases and J lost 3, with 12 bases in between. Germline V lookup: CDR1 GTSNPN, CDR2 SVGIG (reference sequence). This CDR3 has 14 amino acids. The CDR3 DNA sequence: TGTGCCTGGACAGGGGAGCAGTCTAATGAAAAACTGTTTTTT. Translating it yields CAWTGEQSNEKLFF.

J is TRBJ1-1 and V is TRBV3-1 (or the pseudogene TRBV3-2); D might be TRBD1 (5 bases). Germline CDR1 LGHDT, CDR2 YNNKEL (reference sequence). V lost 3 bases, J lost 1 base, and 9 bases lay in between. The CDR3 contains 14 residues. The CDR3 loop is CASSHTDRNTEAFF. The DNA for the CDR3 is TGTGCCAGCAGCCATACCGACAGGAACACTGAAGCTTTCTTT.

The DNA of the CDR3 is TGTGCCAGCAGCCCCCTCTCAGGGACCGGGGAGCTGTTTTTT. As protein: CASSPLSGTGELFF. J is TRBJ2-2 and V is TRBV3-1 (or the pseudogene TRBV3-2); tentatively, D is TRBD1 (5 bases). The CDR3 runs to 14 residues. The germline CDR1 and CDR2 sequences are LGHDT and YNNKEL (reference sequence). Trimming cost V 4 bases and J 5 bases, with 11 bases left between them.

CDR3 nucleotides: TGTGCCAGCAGCACAGGCCTAGCGTCCTACGAGCAGTACTTC. Its translation: CASSTGLASYEQYF. The J gene is TRBJ2-7, the V gene TRBV11-2, with D perhaps matching TRBD2 (6 bases). V lost 5 bases, J lost 1 base, and 12 bases lay in between. CDR3 length equals 14 residues. Germline V gene sequence: CDR1 SGHAT, CDR2 FQNNGV.

This clone showed up just a few times. The chain has TRBV7-9 and TRBJ2-3; 9 bases map to TRBD2. The trim removed 4 bases at V and 3 bases at J, leaving 8 bases unmatched. CDR1 and CDR2 from the germline V gene are SEHNR and FQNEAQ (reference sequence). The CDR3 sequence is 16 residues long. The CDR3 DNA reads TGTGCCAGCAGCTCTCTAGCGGGATCTCCTACAGATACGCAGTATTTT. Protein product: CASSSLAGSPTDTQYF.

This CDR3 reads CASSQGGVSYNEQFF. In nucleotides, the CDR3 is TGCGCCAGCAGCCAGGGGGGGGTCTCCTACAATGAGCAGTTCTTC. This chain uses TRBV4-1 with TRBJ2-1; 7 bases align to TRBD2. V lost 3 bases and J lost 0; bases outside the gene matches: 2. The CDR3 covers 15 residues. Germline CDR1 MGHRA, CDR2 YSYEKL.

J is TRBJ2-1 and V is TRBV19, with 12 positions matching TRBD2. Germline V lookup: CDR1 LNHDA, CDR2 SQIVND (reference sequence). The trim removed 1 base at V and 4 bases at J, leaving 8 bases unmatched. This CDR3 has 18 amino acids. CDR3: CASSIVPLTSGRYNEQFF. The CDR3 bases are TGTGCCAGTAGTATAGTCCCCCTGACTAGCGGGAGATACAATGAGCAGTTCTTC.

The chain employs TRBV15 and TRBJ1-5; weak D call: TRBD1 (5 bases). V was cut by 0 bases and J by 4 bases, with 10 bases left in between. Looked up from germline, CDR1 is LNHNV and CDR2 is YYDKDF (reference sequence). The CDR3 extends over 15 amino acids. The CDR3, as DNA: TGTGCCACCAGCAGAGAGGGGGGTTGGAATCAGCCCCAGCATTTT. This sequence encodes CATSREGGWNQPQHF.

This sequence joins TRBV18 and TRBJ1-1, with TRBD1 identical over 7 bases. After removal of 3 bases from V and 5 bases from J, the junction contained 9 bases not matched to a gene. In germline, CDR1 is KGHSH, CDR2 LQKENI. The CDR3 runs to 15 residues. The CDR3 DNA is TGTGCCAGCTCACCCCTCGACAGGGTTGGGACTGAAGCTTTCTTT. Translated: CASSPLDRVGTEAFF.

The rearrangement uses TRBV29-1 and TRBJ2-3, with D perhaps TRBD2 (6 bases). This CDR3 is built from 13 residues. V shed 1 base and J shed 5 bases, with 10 bases lying between them. In germline, CDR1 is SQVTM, CDR2 ANQGSEA. In DNA form, the CDR3 reads TGCAGCGTTGAAGCGATGGGACTAGATACGCAGTATTTT. It translates to CSVEAMGLDTQYF.

The J gene is TRBJ2-3, the V gene TRBV2, with 7 bases aligning to TRBD2. The ends lost 4 bases at V and 5 bases at J; junction bases unmatched: 12. There are 16 residues in the CDR3. Germline CDR1 SNHLY, CDR2 FYNNEI. CDR3 residues: CASSAAASGVGDTQYF. The DNA of the CDR3 is TGTGCCAGCAGTGCCGCGGCTAGCGGAGTGGGAGATACGCAGTATTTT.

This rearrangement joins TRBV9 to TRBJ1-4, with a weak D call TRBD1 (5 bases). V was pared by 5 bases and J by 7 bases, with 18 bases between. This CDR3 spans 15 amino acids. CDR1 is SGDLS, CDR2 YYNGEE, per germline. CDR3 nucleotides: TGTGCCAGCAGTCCACTTGGGGGGGGAGGTGAAAAACTGTTTTTT. Encoded protein: CASSPLGGGGEKLFF.

The chain joins TRBV19 to TRBJ1-2; maybe TRBD1 (5 bases). The CDR3 consists of 14 residues. V lost 5 bases to trimming and J lost 3 bases, with 13 bases between them. Per the germline V gene, CDR1 is LNHDA and CDR2 is SQIVND (reference sequence). The chain's CDR3 is CASSVSLRDYGYTF. The CDR3 DNA reads TGTGCCAGTAGTGTGTCCCTCAGGGACTATGGCTACACCTTC.

This chain connects TRBV10-2 to TRBJ1-1; D is uncertain. The CDR3 spans 14 residues. Trimming pared 2 bases from V and 5 bases from J, leaving 12 bases between. Germline CDR1 and CDR2: WSHSY and SAAADI. The CDR3 is CASSEPSTLTEAFF. The DNA of the CDR3 is TGCGCCAGCAGTGAGCCCTCCACTTTAACTGAAGCTTTCTTT.

The chain links TRBV14 to TRBJ1-1, with 7 bases that match TRBD1. This CDR3 has 14 amino acids. The V segment lost 6 bases and the J segment 0 bases; nucleotides outside the gene matches: 4. CDR1 and CDR2 (germline): SGHDN, FVKESK. The chain's CDR3 is CASSLTGLNTEAFF. The CDR3 DNA is TGTGCCAGCAGTTTGACAGGGTTGAACACTGAAGCTTTCTTT. Supplemented by reference TRBV14 and TRBJ1-1, the full variable domain reads EAGVTQFPSHSVIEKGQTVTLRCDPISGHDNLYWYRRVMGKEIKFLLHFVKESKQDESGMPNNRFLAERTGGTYSTLKVQPAELEDSGVYFCASSLTGLNTEAFFGQGTRLTVV.